This paragraph reports one TCR beta chain. This specimen belongs to a study of blood T cell repertoires in COVID-19. Across the study: Sites across the United States, Italy and Spain contributed samples from acute and convalescent COVID-19. From T cells, B-cell-depleted T cells, or PBMCs came the material, which was cDNA or gDNA.

Per the study methods: Quantification of nucleated cells was approximated via reference gene primer amplification. Sequencing was performed with immunoSEQ multiplex PCR; in TCRdb, only in-frame clones are kept and a portion is missing. V, J and clone size derive from that table, while D and trimming were established from the DNA sequence. The table shows approximately 260,000 clones, with roughly 90% occurring only once. J lost 13 bases, V lost 1 base, and 9 bases had no gene match. Germline CDR1 reads LGHNA; CDR2 reads YNFKEQ. There are 14 residues in the CDR3. Seattle enrolled patients during active infection and tracked them longitudinally.

Sequencing was done on a sample of peripheral blood. V and J are TRBV4-2 and TRBJ1-4, with 7 nucleotides matching TRBD1. The TCR comes from a woman between 55 and 75 years old with COVID-19, enrolled during active disease. CDR3 nucleotides: TGTGCCAGCAGCCAAGCAAAACACCGGACAGGACTGTTTTTT. It yields the protein CASSQAKHRTGLFF.